This entry concerns a single T cell receptor (beta chain). As yet, its antigen is unknown. The record originates from a study of cytomegalovirus exposure and HLA in healthy donors. Points from the study as a whole: Several of the most significant clusters appeared, in a later analysis, to be linked to common viral pathogens.

The PCR used 60 Vbeta and 13 Jbeta primers. Sequencing used immunoSEQ multiplex PCR; TCRdb keeps in-frame clones, though not all of them. This repertoire shows about 170,000 clones, roughly 80% found once; its top ten account for 4.5%. Unmatched junction bases numbered 8, after V lost 5 bases and J lost 0 bases. From germline, CDR1 is SNHLY and CDR2 FYNNEI. This CDR3 has 17 residues. The specimen sequenced was PBMCs. The J gene is TRBJ2-3, the V gene TRBV2; 10 bases are a match to TRBD2. The TCR originated in a woman between 45 and 60 years old in good health and CMV-seropositive. As DNA, the CDR3 is TGTGCCAGCAGTCTACTGACTAGCGGGCATAGCACAGATACGCAGTATTTT. Its protein product is CASSLLTSGHSTDTQYF.